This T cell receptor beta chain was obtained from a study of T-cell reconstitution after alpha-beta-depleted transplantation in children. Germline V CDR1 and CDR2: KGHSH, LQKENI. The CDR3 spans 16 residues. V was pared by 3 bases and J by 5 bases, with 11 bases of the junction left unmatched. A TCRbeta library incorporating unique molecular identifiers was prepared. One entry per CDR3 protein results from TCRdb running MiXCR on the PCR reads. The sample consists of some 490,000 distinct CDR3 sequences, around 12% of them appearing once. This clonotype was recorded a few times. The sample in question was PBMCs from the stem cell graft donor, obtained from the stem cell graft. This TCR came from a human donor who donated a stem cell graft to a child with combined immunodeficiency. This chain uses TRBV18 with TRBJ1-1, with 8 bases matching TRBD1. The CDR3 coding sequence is TGTGCCAGCTCACCTGGACAGGGAAGGGGCTGGACTGAAGCTTTCTTT. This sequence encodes CASSPGQGRGWTEAFF.